The 6 T cell receptor beta chains given below trace back to one sample, sequenced in a study of T-cell memory formation after mild COVID-19. Each CDR3 protein is one row after TCRdb ran MiXCR on the 5' RACE reads. The sample holds roughly 510,000 distinct CDR3 sequences, approximately 15% seen once. What was sequenced was PBMCs or a T cell subset sorted from them (not recorded which). The receptors derive from an adult woman who had mild COVID-19 (a few samples of this study predate the infection). Cell type and time point are not known.

J is TRBJ2-7 and V is TRBV5-1; TRBD2 aligns across 7 bases. CDR1 and CDR2 (germline): SGHRS, YFSETQ. J lost 0 bases, V lost 3 bases, and 9 bases had no gene match. This CDR3 comprises 16 residues. CDR3 sequence (DNA): TGCGCCAGCAGCTCCCGCACGGGGGGTATCTCCTACGAGCAGTACTTC. Translating it yields CASSSRTGGISYEQYF.

Many counts were recorded for this clonotype. The chain combines TRBV5-1 with TRBJ2-4; 11 bases map to TRBD2. CDR3 size: 15 residues. CDR1 is SGHRS, CDR2 YFSETQ, per germline. V shed 4 bases and J 0 bases; nucleotides not matched to a gene: 0. The CDR3 protein is CASSGLAGAKNIQYF. For the CDR3, the DNA is TGCGCCAGCAGCGGACTAGCGGGAGCCAAAAACATTCAGTACTTC.

The chain employs TRBV6-6 and TRBJ2-7, with a possible D match to TRBD1 (6 bases). Deletions cut 0 bases from V and 2 bases from J, with 11 bases between. The germline V gene encodes CDR1 MNHNY and CDR2 SVGAGI (reference sequence). The CDR3 contains 15 residues. The CDR3 DNA follows: TGTGCCAGCAGTTACTCTCTTCAGGGGCCCTACGAGCAGTACTTC. It yields the protein CASSYSLQGPYEQYF.

The sample holds many counts of this clonotype. The chain's CDR3 is CASSPIKGTEAFF. The CDR3 DNA is TGTGCCAGCAGCCCCATAAAGGGCACTGAAGCTTTCTTT. This rearrangement joins TRBV7-9 to TRBJ1-1; no firm D call. V dropped 5 bases and J dropped 4 bases, with 11 bases sitting between them. This CDR3 is 13 amino acids long. In germline, CDR1 is SEHNR, CDR2 FQNEAQ (reference sequence).

This clonotype has a handful of counts. The rearrangement links TRBV5-6 to TRBJ2-7; D gene unclear. Germline lookup yields CDR1 SGHDT and CDR2 YYEEEE. The V end was cut by 4 bases, the J end by 3 bases, with 14 bases between. The CDR3 has 14 amino acids. The CDR3 DNA is TGTGCCAGCAGCCGCGGACGTACCCTCTACGAGCAGTACTTC. Its translation is CASSRGRTLYEQYF. The full variable domain, with the rest looked up from reference TRBV5-6 and TRBJ2-7, is DAGVTQSPTHLIKTRGQQVTLRCSPKSGHDTVSWYQQALGQGPQFIFQYYEEEERQRGNFPDRFSGHQFPNYSSELNVNALLLGDSALYLCASSRGRTLYEQYFGPGTRLTVT.

The CDR3, as DNA: TGTGCCAGTAGTATTGGCCTTTTCGGGGAGCAGTACTTC. Protein: CASSIGLFGEQYF. J is TRBJ2-7 and V is TRBV19; D is uncertain. Germline assignment: CDR1 LNHDA and CDR2 SQIVND (reference sequence). CDR3 length equals 13 residues. Trimming removed 3 bases at V and 7 bases at J, with 13 bases between. Drawing the rest from reference TRBV19 and TRBJ2-7, the complete variable domain is DGGITQSPKYLFRKEGQNVTLSCEQNLNHDAMYWYRQDPGQGLRLIYYSQIVNDFQKGDIAEGYSVSREKKESFPLTVTSAQKNPTAFYLCASSIGLFGEQYFGPGTRLTVT.